What follows describes a single T cell receptor beta chain. As processed by the authors: Cell counts per sample came from amplifying reference gene primers. Sequencing used immunoSEQ multiplex PCR; TCRdb keeps in-frame clones, though not all of them. That table gives V, J and clone size, and the DNA gave D and trimming. Seen here are 130,000 or so clones, roughly 84% observed once, and the top ten hold about a sixth. The sample belongs to a study of blood T cell repertoires in COVID-19. Overall study context: From T cells, B-cell-depleted T cells, or PBMCs came the material, which was cDNA or gDNA.

Germline CDR1 is SGHDT and CDR2 is YYEEEE. With V trimmed by 4 bases and J by 5 bases, 9 bases remained unmatched. This CDR3 comprises 15 residues. V gene TRBV5-6 combines with J gene TRBJ1-1; 9 bases fit TRBD1. Sequences were obtained from peripheral blood. This clonotype was obtained from a woman at least 80 years old with acute or convalescent COVID-19. DNA for the CDR3: TGTGCCAGCAGCAAAGCCCCGGGACAGGGAACTGAAGCTTTCTTT. Residues: CASSKAPGQGTEAFF.